A single sample is the source of the 27 T cell receptor beta chains below, sequenced in a study of vaccination and CD4 T cells after COVID-19. The Oncomine TCR Beta short-read assay sequenced DNA from cultured CD4+ T cells. TCRdb reprocessed the PCR reads via MiXCR and lists one record per CDR3 protein. This table holds roughly 14,000 distinct CDR3 sequences, 43% found once. These receptors' antigens are unknown. The treatment is: approximately nine-day PBMC culture with coronavirus spike peptide pools or control peptides (ViraFEST assay). The sequenced sample was cultured CD4+ T cells from blood. Receptor source: a human donor with COVID-19.

The table lists this clonotype with a count of one. The V and J genes are TRBV19 and TRBJ2-3; tentatively, D is TRBD2 (7 bases). CDR3 length: 14 amino acids. The V end was cut by 7 bases, the J end by 3 bases, with 14 bases between. The V gene's germline CDR1 is LNHDA and CDR2 SQIVND (reference sequence). The CDR3 protein is CASKEGGPTDTQYF. CDR3 bases: TGTGCCAGTAAGGAGGGGGGGCCTACAGATACGCAGTATTTT.

A few counts support this clonotype. The chain links TRBV7-2 to TRBJ1-5, with D possibly being TRBD1 (6 bases). V shed 5 bases and J shed 2 bases, with 13 bases lying between them. This CDR3 contains 15 residues. Germline V CDR1 and CDR2: SGHTA, FQGNSA. This CDR3 is CASSTGGGRNQPQHF. DNA for the CDR3: TGTGCCAGCAGCACCGGGGGGGGGCGCAATCAGCCCCAGCATTTT.

The CDR3 region is CASSFRDGDNSPLHF. Here the CDR3 DNA reads TGCGCCAGCAGCTTCCGGGACGGAGATAATTCACCCCTCCACTTT. The V call is TRBV5-1, the J call TRBJ1-6; weak D call: TRBD1 (5 bases). Looked up from germline, CDR1 is SGHRS and CDR2 is YFSETQ. V was trimmed by 2 bases and J by 5 bases, leaving 11 bases between them. The CDR3 is made up of 15 amino acids.

This clonotype counts as medium-sized. The chain has TRBV10-1 and TRBJ1-5; tentatively, D is TRBD1 (6 bases). Germline values: CDR1 WNHNN, CDR2 SYGVQD (reference sequence). V was trimmed by 4 bases and J by 4 bases, leaving 20 bases between them. The length of the CDR3 is 17 residues. The CDR3 DNA reads as TGCGCCAGCAGTGGGGGGGGGCCAGGAGATGGGAATCAGCCCCAGCATTTT. Translating gives CASSGGGPGDGNQPQHF.

The chain carries TRBV20-1 and TRBJ2-5; 9 bases agree with TRBD2. CDR3 length: 13 residues. Trimming at V came to 4 bases and at J to 5 bases, leaving 5 bases not matched to a gene. Germline values: CDR1 DFQATT, CDR2 SNEGSKA (reference sequence). The DNA for the CDR3 is TGCAGTGCTACGCGGGGGGGCGAGGAGACCCAGTACTTC. It is translated as CSATRGGEETQYF.

This clonotype was detected a few times. An end of the junction does not agree with germline; a read error may underlie this. V and J are TRBV6-1 and TRBJ2-2; 8 positions agree with TRBD2. Germline loops: CDR1 MNHNS, CDR2 SASEGT. The CDR3 contains 15 residues. The CDR3 protein is CASSKAGGDTGELFF. The CDR3, as DNA: TGTGCCAGCAGTAAAGCCGGGGGGGACACCGGGGAGCTGTTTTTT.

This chain uses TRBV5-1 with TRBJ1-5; D may be TRBD1 (6 bases). V lost 0 bases, J lost 2 bases, and 9 bases lay in between. The CDR3 has 15 amino acids. In germline, CDR1 is SGHRS, CDR2 YFSETQ. The CDR3 coding sequence is TGCGCCAGCAGCTTGGAGGGACAAGGCAATCAGCCCCAGCATTTT. It translates to CASSLEGQGNQPQHF.

This clonotype was seen only a few times. CDR3 amino acids: CAAGSVAARETQYF. The CDR3 nucleotides are TGTGCCGCCGGGTCGGTAGCGGCTCGGGAGACCCAGTACTTC. This chain joins TRBV2 and TRBJ2-5; a weak D match, TRBD2 (6 bases). Trimming left V 11 bases short and J 5 bases short, with 21 bases between. There are 14 residues in the CDR3. The germline V gene encodes CDR1 SNHLY and CDR2 FYNNEI.

This clonotype was picked up one time. CDR3 nucleotide sequence: TGCGCCAGCAGGGTGGGAGACGAAAATCAGCCCCAGCATTTT. It encodes CASRVGDENQPQHF. The rearrangement joins TRBV5-1 to TRBJ1-5; no clear D gene. V was shortened by 5 bases and J by 4 bases, with 13 bases between the two germline ends. The CDR3 has 14 residues. Germline V gene lookup returns CDR1 SGHRS and CDR2 YFSETQ.

The V and J genes are TRBV12-3 or TRBV12-4 and TRBJ2-4; 7 nucleotides align to TRBD2. The V segment lost 1 base and the J segment 8 bases; nucleotides outside the gene matches: 8. This CDR3 is built from 15 residues. The CDR3 here is CASSLVGEGWDIQYF. The CDR3 DNA follows: TGTGCCAGCAGTTTAGTTGGGGAGGGTTGGGACATTCAGTACTTC.

V is TRBV7-9 and J is TRBJ1-4, with D perhaps matching TRBD1 (6 bases). Germline V CDR1 and CDR2: SEHNR, FQNEAQ (reference sequence). Trimming removed 5 bases from V and 7 bases from J, with 17 bases in between. This CDR3 contains 15 residues. The CDR3 protein is CASSLTRGGGEKLFF. CDR3 sequence (DNA): TGTGCCAGCAGCCTGACTCGAGGGGGAGGTGAAAAACTGTTTTTT.

Concerning this clonotype: One end of the junction fails to match germline, which may point to a read error. The rearrangement uses TRBV11-3 and TRBJ2-4; D is ambiguous. Germline V lookup: CDR1 SGHNT, CDR2 YENEEA. The CDR3 contains 11 residues. This CDR3 reads CASNLDHIQYF. As DNA, the CDR3 is TGTGCCAGCAACTTAGACCACATTCAGTACTTC.

The rearrangement links TRBV7-9 to TRBJ2-7; D is uncertain. CDR1 and CDR2 (germline): SEHNR, FQNEAQ (reference sequence). The length of the CDR3 is 13 residues. V was clipped by 7 bases and J by 2 bases, with 12 bases between them. The CDR3 is CASTPSTAYEQYF. In nucleotides, the CDR3 is TGTGCCAGCACCCCCTCGACTGCCTACGAGCAGTACTTC.

V and J are TRBV6-1 and TRBJ1-6, with TRBD1 matching 9 bases. J gave up 10 bases and V 7 bases, and 8 bases lay outside the gene matches. This CDR3 has 14 amino acids. CDR1 is MNHNS and CDR2 is SASEGT in the germline V gene. CDR3 sequence reads: CASNTGGAGSPLHF. CDR3 bases: TGTGCCAGCAACACAGGGGGCGCAGGGTCACCCCTCCACTTT.

The table lists this clonotype with a few counts. V is TRBV7-2 and J is TRBJ2-7; D is perhaps TRBD1 (5 bases). The CDR3 loop spans 12 amino acids. The V gene's germline CDR1 is SGHTA and CDR2 FQGNSA. Deletions cut 3 bases from V and 2 bases from J, with 5 bases between. CDR3 bases: TGTGCCAGCAGCTTCAGGGCCTACGAGCAGTACTTC. Protein product: CASSFRAYEQYF.

The chain links TRBV6-1 to TRBJ1-5; D call uncertain. CDR3 length: 13 residues. Germline assignment: CDR1 MNHNS and CDR2 SASEGT. With 3 bases removed from V and 2 bases from J, the gap between germline ends came to 5 bases. In DNA, the CDR3 is TGTGCCAGCAGTGATAGGGGCAATCAGCCCCAGCATTTT. Protein product: CASSDRGNQPQHF.

In this sample, this clonotype turned up a few times. This chain links TRBV4-2 with TRBJ2-5; 10 bases are shared with TRBD2. CDR1 is LGHNA, CDR2 YNFKEQ, per germline. Germline trimming cut 6 bases from V and 5 bases from J; bases unmatched to any gene: 12. The CDR3 is 16 residues long. The CDR3 region is CASSPIASGGDETQYF. The CDR3 coding sequence is TGTGCCAGCAGTCCCATTGCCAGCGGGGGGGATGAGACCCAGTACTTC.

V usage is TRBV5-4 and J usage is TRBJ2-5, with D perhaps assigned TRBD1 or TRBD2 (5 bases each). Trimming shortened V by 2 bases and J by 1 base, and 15 bases separated the two germline ends. The CDR3 covers 16 residues. Per the germline V gene, CDR1 is SGHNT and CDR2 is YYREEE (reference sequence). In nucleotides, the CDR3 is TGTGCCAGCAGCTTCTTCGACATCGGGGCCCAAGAGACCCAGTACTTC. Protein product: CASSFFDIGAQETQYF.

V and J are TRBV4-1 and TRBJ1-6; maybe TRBD1 (5 bases). The V end lost 5 bases, the J end lost 7 bases, and 18 bases lay between the germline ends. Germline V gene lookup returns CDR1 MGHRA and CDR2 YSYEKL. The CDR3 loop spans 16 amino acids. The CDR3 loop is CASSDHTGTPNSPLHF. For the CDR3, the DNA is TGCGCCAGCAGCGACCACACCGGGACGCCCAATTCACCCCTCCACTTT.

J is TRBJ1-5 and V is TRBV28, with TRBD1 matching 8 bases. There are 18 residues in the CDR3. CDR1 is MDHEN, CDR2 SYDVKM, per germline. V gave up 6 bases and J gave up 4 bases; unmatched junction bases: 17. The CDR3: CASRQGGINRGGNQPQHF. The CDR3 DNA reads TGTGCCAGCAGACAGGGGGGCATTAACAGGGGCGGGAATCAGCCCCAGCATTTT.

This chain uses TRBV6-5 with TRBJ1-4; D uncertain. This CDR3 comprises 14 residues. Between the trimmed V and J ends, which lost 0 bases and 8 bases, there was a span of 10 bases. Germline CDR1 reads MNHEY; CDR2 reads SVGAGI. CDR3 sequence (DNA): TGTGCCAGCAGTTACTCGATGGGGAGGGAAAAACTGTTTTTT. It yields the protein CASSYSMGREKLFF.

V and J are TRBV7-9 and TRBJ1-6; no clear D. Trimming took 8 bases from V and 8 from J, leaving 16 bases between them. The CDR3 totals 14 residues. Germline V gives CDR1 SEHNR, CDR2 FQNEAQ (reference sequence). CDR3 DNA: TGTGCCAGCGGAACCCACGGGGTCGATTCACCCCTCCACTTT. It translates to CASGTHGVDSPLHF.

Worth noting for this clonotype: Relative to the germline gene, one junction end is altered; a read error may explain this. CDR3 protein: CSVVRNQETKYF. The CDR3 DNA reads TGCAGCGTTGTACGGAACCAAGAGACCAAGTACTTC. The V call is TRBV29-1, the J call TRBJ2-5, with D unclear. The CDR3 contains 12 residues. CDR1 and CDR2 (germline): SQVTM, ANQGSEA.

The rearrangement joins TRBV19 to TRBJ1-6, with D perhaps matching TRBD1 (5 bases). V shed 5 bases and J shed 1 base, with 15 bases lying between them. CDR3 length: 17 amino acids. CDR1 is LNHDA, CDR2 SQIVND, per germline (reference sequence). CDR3 DNA: TGTGCCAGTAGTCGGGATCAGGGAGGGTCCTATAATTCACCCCTCCACTTT. It is translated as CASSRDQGGSYNSPLHF.

The chain employs TRBV6-1 and TRBJ1-2, with 8 bases lining up with TRBD1. The ends lost 4 bases at V and 6 bases at J; junction bases unmatched: 7. Per germline, CDR1 MNHNS and CDR2 SASEGT. The CDR3 runs 14 residues. The CDR3 DNA is TGTGCCAGCAGTGGCGCAGGGGGCGCGAATGGCTACACCTTC. This codes for CASSGAGGANGYTF.

The V call is TRBV20-1, the J call TRBJ1-5; 9 bases match TRBD1. Germline loops: CDR1 DFQATT, CDR2 SNEGSKA (reference sequence). The CDR3 has 14 amino acids. V was pared by 3 bases and J by 7 bases, with 7 bases of the junction left unmatched. The DNA of the CDR3 is TGCAGTGCTAGCGAGGACAGGGGAAGCCAGCCCCAGCATTTT. It yields the protein CSASEDRGSQPQHF.

Concerning this clonotype: The junction and the germline gene differ at one end; a read error may be behind it. The chain joins TRBV7-7 to TRBJ2-2; D could derive from TRBD1 or TRBD2 (6 bases each). Germline assignment: CDR1 SSHAT and CDR2 FNYEAQ (reference sequence). The CDR3 length is 15 residues. The CDR3 nucleotides read TGTGCTAGCAGCTTATTGGGGGGCGCGTCCGGGGAGCTGTTTTTT. Its translation is CASSLLGGASGELFF.